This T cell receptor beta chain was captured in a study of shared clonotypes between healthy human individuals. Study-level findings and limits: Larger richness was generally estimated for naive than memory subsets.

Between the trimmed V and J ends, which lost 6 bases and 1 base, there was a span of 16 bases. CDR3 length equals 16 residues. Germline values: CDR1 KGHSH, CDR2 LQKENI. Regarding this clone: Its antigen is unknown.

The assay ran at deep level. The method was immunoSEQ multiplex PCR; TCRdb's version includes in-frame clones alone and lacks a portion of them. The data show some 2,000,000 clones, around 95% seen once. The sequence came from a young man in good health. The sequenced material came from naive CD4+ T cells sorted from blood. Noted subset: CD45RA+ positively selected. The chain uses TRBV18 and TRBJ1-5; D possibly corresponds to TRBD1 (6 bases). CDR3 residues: CASSQGGAGSNQPQHF. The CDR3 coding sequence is TGTGCCAGCTCGCAAGGGGGGGCCGGGAGCAATCAGCCCCAGCATTTT.